The 22 T cell receptor beta chains in this list originate from one sample, sequenced in a study of blood T cell repertoires in COVID-19. Measured with immunoSEQ multiplex PCR; TCRdb has only the in-frame clones, and not every one. In the table there are hundreds of thousands of clones, roughly 85% of which are singletons. Sequencing used PBMCs or T cells enriched from blood (not recorded which). Every receptor here comes from a man aged 35 to 55 who had been exposed to COVID-19.

The gene calls are TRBV5-1 and TRBJ2-7; TRBD2 matches at 10 bases. CDR3 length: 17 amino acids. Germline CDR1 reads SGHRS; CDR2 reads YFSETQ. Unmatched junction bases numbered 9, after V lost 1 base and J lost 2 bases. As DNA, the CDR3 is TGCGCCAGCAGCTTGTTGTCTAGCGGGAGCCTAACCTACGAGCAGTACTTC. Translated, it gives CASSLLSSGSLTYEQYF.

The chain couples TRBV2 to TRBJ1-5, with D perhaps TRBD1 (5 bases). The CDR3 loop spans 15 amino acids. Per the germline V gene, CDR1 is SNHLY and CDR2 is FYNNEI. V lost 4 bases and J 0 bases, leaving 10 bases between the germline ends. The CDR3 region has the DNA TGTGCCAGCAGTGTAGCGGGGGGTAGCAATCAGCCCCAGCATTTT. Translation: CASSVAGGSNQPQHF.

The chain uses TRBV18 and TRBJ1-4, with 7 bases lining up with TRBD1. With 3 bases clipped from V and 2 bases from J, the junction kept 6 bases outside the gene matches. The CDR3 is made up of 16 amino acids. Germline V gene sequence: CDR1 KGHSH, CDR2 LQKENI. CDR3 nucleotides: TGTGCCAGCTCACCTCGACAGGGACGGACTAATGAAAAACTGTTTTTT. This gives the protein CASSPRQGRTNEKLFF.

Written as DNA, the CDR3 is TGTGCCAGCAGTTACTCCCGGGACAAAAAAGAGACCCAGTACTTC. This codes for CASSYSRDKKETQYF. This chain uses TRBV6-5 with TRBJ2-5; weak D call: TRBD1 (6 bases). Trimming removed 0 bases at V and 3 bases at J, with 11 bases between. The CDR3 totals 15 residues. CDR1 is MNHEY, CDR2 SVGAGI, per germline.

CDR3 coding DNA: TGTGCCAGCAGCCGAGACCGGGTTAGGAAAAACATTCAGTACTTC. Protein product: CASSRDRVRKNIQYF. The chain joins TRBV7-9 to TRBJ2-4; D unclear. CDR1 and CDR2 from the germline V gene are SEHNR and FQNEAQ (reference sequence). The CDR3 has 15 residues. V dropped 5 bases and J dropped 4 bases, with 15 bases sitting between them.

This sequence joins TRBV10-3 and TRBJ2-7; TRBD2 matches at 9 bases. CDR1 and CDR2 (germline): ENHRY, SYGVKD. CDR3 length: 11 amino acids. Trimming removed 8 bases from V and 6 bases from J; junction bases left unmatched: 2. The CDR3 region has the DNA TGTGCCATCGGAGCGGGGGGCGAGCAGTACTTC. Its translation is CAIGAGGEQYF.

V and J are TRBV10-3 and TRBJ2-5; 7 bases line up with TRBD2. The V gene's germline CDR1 is ENHRY and CDR2 SYGVKD. With 8 bases clipped from V and 5 bases from J, the junction kept 14 bases outside the gene matches. The CDR3 sequence is 15 residues long. The chain's CDR3 is CAIQDEGGPSETQYF. In DNA form, the CDR3 reads TGTGCCATCCAGGACGAGGGAGGGCCGTCCGAGACCCAGTACTTC.

The chain uses TRBV5-1 and TRBJ2-3, with 7 positions matching TRBD2. The CDR3 runs 18 residues. From germline, CDR1 is SGHRS and CDR2 YFSETQ. With V trimmed by 1 base and J by 0 bases, 11 bases remained unmatched. The CDR3 DNA reads TGCGCCAGCAGCTTGTTCACCCGGCTAGCGGCTAGCACAGATACGCAGTATTTT. As protein: CASSLFTRLAASTDTQYF. Filled out from reference TRBV5-1 and TRBJ2-3, the complete variable domain reads KAGVTQTPRYLIKTRGQQVTLSCSPISGHRSVSWYQQTPGQGLQFLFEYFSETQRNKGNFPGRFSGRQFSNSRSEMNVSTLELGDSALYLCASSLFTRLAASTDTQYFGPGTRLTVL.

The rearrangement uses TRBV9 and TRBJ2-3; D gene unclear. The germline V gene encodes CDR1 SGDLS and CDR2 YYNGEE. The CDR3 has 15 residues. V was pared by 2 bases and J by 0 bases, with 10 bases between. The CDR3 nucleotides are TGTGCCAGCAGCGTCGACACCACTAGCACAGATACGCAGTATTTT. Translation gives CASSVDTTSTDTQYF.

This rearrangement joins TRBV24-1 to TRBJ1-2; a possible D gene is TRBD1 (5 bases). CDR1 is KGHDR, CDR2 SFDVKD, per germline. V lost 9 bases and J 6 bases, leaving 13 bases between the germline ends. The CDR3 length is 12 residues. CDR3 loop: CATSGGLDGYTF. The CDR3 DNA reads as TGTGCCACCTCCGGGGGTTTGGATGGCTACACCTTC.

The chain combines TRBV23-1 with TRBJ2-5; D possibly corresponds to TRBD2 (5 bases). TRBV23-1 is an ORF for which the function is uncertain. This CDR3 has 16 amino acids. Trimming removed 2 bases at V and 5 bases at J, with 18 bases between. CDR3 in amino acids: CASSQHKRVGGETQYF. CDR3 nucleotides: TGCGCCAGCAGTCAACATAAACGGGTAGGCGGGGAGACCCAGTACTTC.

The CDR3 spells CAWRGWGGTDTQYF. DNA of the CDR3: TGTGCCTGGAGGGGGTGGGGGGGCACAGATACGCAGTATTTT. J is TRBJ2-3 and V is TRBV30; tentative D call: TRBD2 (6 bases). CDR3 length: 14 amino acids. The germline CDR1 and CDR2 sequences are GTSNPN and SVGIG (reference sequence). V was cut by 3 bases and J by 1 base, with 11 bases left in between.

The J gene is TRBJ1-6, the V gene TRBV24-1; possible D gene TRBD1, 5 bases. Trimming removed 5 bases at V and 13 bases at J, with 11 bases between. The CDR3 has 12 amino acids. Germline CDR1 is KGHDR and CDR2 is SFDVKD. The CDR3 DNA reads TGTGCCACCAGTGCTGGGGCGACGCCCCTCCACTTT. This codes for CATSAGATPLHF.

The chain recombines TRBV5-1 with TRBJ2-1; D gene ambiguous. The germline V and J ends were trimmed by 4 bases and 0 bases, with 8 bases remaining between them. CDR3 size: 14 residues. Looked up from germline, CDR1 is SGHRS and CDR2 is YFSETQ. As DNA, the CDR3 is TGCGCCAGCAGCATCTTGAGCTCCTACAATGAGCAGTTCTTC. This encodes CASSILSSYNEQFF.

This clone was detected only once. V usage is TRBV7-9 and J usage is TRBJ1-3; no reliable D call. The CDR3 runs to 14 residues. Trimming took off 5 bases at V and 4 bases at J, with 12 bases between the two ends. CDR1 and CDR2 (germline): SEHNR, FQNEAQ (reference sequence). CDR3 sequence: CASSQSQVGNTIYF. The CDR3 DNA is TGTGCCAGCAGCCAGTCCCAGGTGGGAAACACCATATATTTT.

The genes are TRBV7-9 and TRBJ2-7; no definite D call. CDR3 length: 14 residues. CDR1 and CDR2 (germline): SEHNR, FQNEAQ (reference sequence). With 2 bases removed from V and 7 bases from J, the gap between germline ends came to 15 bases. This chain's CDR3 is CASSLSSMSEEQYF. DNA of the CDR3: TGTGCCAGCAGCTTATCTTCAATGTCGGAGGAGCAGTACTTC.

This sequence joins TRBV5-1 and TRBJ1-1; D is unclear. This CDR3 has 16 residues. The V end lost 5 bases, the J end lost 0 bases, and 17 bases lay between the germline ends. CDR1 SGHRS and CDR2 YFSETQ come from the germline V gene. In DNA form, the CDR3 reads TGCGCCAGCAGGCGGGCAGCGCGGACCATGAACACTGAAGCTTTCTTT. The encoded protein is CASRRAARTMNTEAFF.

V gene TRBV9 combines with J gene TRBJ2-7, with D uncertain. The CDR3 sequence is 15 residues long. Germline CDR1 reads SGDLS; CDR2 reads YYNGEE. With 3 bases removed from V and 1 base from J, the gap between germline ends came to 14 bases. This CDR3 is CASSAYGDLSYEQYF. The CDR3 region has the DNA TGTGCCAGCAGCGCCTACGGAGACCTTTCCTACGAGCAGTACTTC.

This clone was counted only a few times. The chain employs TRBV30 and TRBJ2-6; no definite D call. CDR3 length: 13 residues. In germline, CDR1 is GTSNPN, CDR2 SVGIG (reference sequence). Deletions cut 2 bases from V and 3 bases from J, with 5 bases between. CDR3 protein: CAWSFGGANVLTF. The CDR3 DNA reads TGTGCCTGGAGTTTCGGTGGGGCCAACGTCCTGACTTTC.

The CDR3 sequence: CASSSAGGMETQYF. As DNA, the CDR3 is TGTGCCAGCAGTTCTGCAGGGGGCATGGAGACCCAGTACTTC. This chain joins TRBV27 and TRBJ2-5, with TRBD1 matching 8 bases. Per germline, CDR1 MNHEY and CDR2 SMNVEV (reference sequence). This CDR3 is built from 14 residues. Losses at the gene ends were 4 bases for V and 5 bases for J; bases not matched to a gene: 6.

This clone was found once. The J gene is TRBJ2-2, the V gene TRBV13, with D possibly matching TRBD2 (5 bases). V gave up 4 bases and J gave up 4 bases, with 13 bases separating them. The CDR3 totals 15 residues. Germline CDR1 and CDR2: PRHDT and FYEKMQ (reference sequence). CDR3 residues: CASSSRDRSTGELFF. CDR3 coding DNA: TGTGCCAGCAGCTCCCGGGATCGAAGCACCGGGGAGCTGTTTTTT. Full variable domain (outside the CDR3, taken from reference TRBV13 and TRBJ2-2): AAGVIQSPRHLIKEKRETATLKCYPIPRHDTVYWYQQGPGQDPQFLISFYEKMQSDKGSIPDRFSAQQFSDYHSELNMSSLELGDSALYFCASSSRDRSTGELFFGEGSRLTVL.

The rearrangement joins TRBV29-1 to TRBJ2-1; D not certain. The germline CDR1 and CDR2 sequences are SQVTM and ANQGSEA. The length of the CDR3 is 13 residues. Trimming removed 6 bases at V and 0 bases at J, with 9 bases between. The CDR3 region is CSVSPSSYNEQFF. The CDR3 nucleotides are TGCAGCGTCTCGCCTAGCTCCTACAATGAGCAGTTCTTC.